These 8 T cell receptor beta chains were sequenced from one sample in a study of blood T cells in healthy people across ages. The authors ran a second PCR of about 7 to 12 cycles using a sample-barcoded 5' primer and a J-beta primer mix. TCRdb re-analysed the 5' RACE reads in MiXCR, keeping a single row per CDR3 protein. Counted here are 1.5 million to 2 million distinct CDR3 sequences, about 49% occurring once; the ten biggest clones make up less than 2.5%. Specimen: blood. The receptors were sampled from a woman aged 40 to 50 in good health.

The chain is built from TRBV6-6 and TRBJ1-6, with D possibly TRBD1 on 6 matching bases. CDR1 and CDR2 (germline): MNHNY, SVGAGI (reference sequence). The CDR3 consists of 15 residues. The V end lost 6 bases, the J end lost 6 bases, and 15 bases lay between the germline ends. The CDR3 loop reads CASRGEDRSNSPLHF. CDR3 nucleotide sequence: TGTGCCAGCAGGGGCGAGGACAGAAGTAATTCACCCCTCCACTTT.

The CDR3: CASSQDYGAASSYNEQYF. CDR3 nucleotides: TGCGCCAGCAGCCAAGATTACGGCGCAGCCAGCTCCTACAATGAGCAGTACTTC. The V gene is TRBV4-3, the J gene TRBJ2-1; no firm D call. The end of the DNA fits TRBJ2-7 better, so the J call may be wrong. From germline, CDR1 is LGHNA and CDR2 YSLEER. CDR3 length: 18 amino acids.

The chain carries TRBV2 and TRBJ2-1, with 8 bases that match TRBD2. This CDR3 region has 15 residues. The germline V gene encodes CDR1 SNHLY and CDR2 FYNNEI. J gave up 5 bases and V 11 bases, and 14 bases lay outside the gene matches. The CDR3 DNA reads TGTGCCGCAGCGGGGGATCCTGTGCGGAACAATGAGCAGTTCTTC. It specifies CAAAGDPVRNNEQFF.

This clonotype was seen just once. This sequence joins TRBV6-5 and TRBJ2-5, with D possibly being TRBD1 (5 bases). Trimming took off 6 bases at V and 3 bases at J, with 11 bases between the two ends. Germline CDR1 is MNHEY and CDR2 is SVGAGI. This CDR3 spans 13 amino acids. The CDR3 nucleotides read TGTGCCAGCAGCCTTCAGACAGAAGAGACCCAGTACTTC. Translation gives CASSLQTEETQYF.

This clonotype was counted between two and nine times. The junction shows a germline mismatch at one end, possibly a read error. The V gene is TRBV5-1, the J gene TRBJ1-2, with D possibly TRBD1 on 6 matching bases. This CDR3 region has 14 residues. Germline-derived CDR1 and CDR2 are SGHRS and YFSETQ. This CDR3 reads CASSLDSFNYGYTF. Written as DNA, the CDR3 is TGCGCCAGCAGTTTGGACAGCTTTAACTATGGCTACACCTTC.

This chain joins TRBV4-3 and TRBJ2-1; 10 nucleotides align to TRBD2. This CDR3 has 17 amino acids. With 1 base clipped from V and 6 bases from J, the junction kept 9 bases outside the gene matches. Germline V CDR1 and CDR2: LGHNA, YSLEER. Here the CDR3 DNA reads TGCGCCAGCAGCCAAGGTCCTAGCGGGGGCCCCCCCAATGAGCAGTTCTTC. Protein: CASSQGPSGGPPNEQFF.

J is TRBJ1-2 and V is TRBV10-3; 8 bases match TRBD1. V was clipped by 5 bases and J by 2 bases; unmatched bases: 7. Germline CDR1 reads ENHRY; CDR2 reads SYGVKD. This CDR3 comprises 15 residues. The CDR3 DNA reads as TGTGCCATCAGTATGCATGACAGGGGAAACTATGGCTACACCTTC. This gives the protein CAISMHDRGNYGYTF.

V gene TRBV2 combines with J gene TRBJ2-1, with D unresolved. V lost 3 bases, J lost 9 bases, and 15 bases lay in between. The CDR3 contains 14 residues. Germline V gene lookup returns CDR1 SNHLY and CDR2 FYNNEI. The CDR3 region is CASSDSVVKSEQFF. The CDR3, as DNA: TGTGCCAGCAGTGACAGCGTTGTCAAAAGTGAGCAGTTCTTC. The complete variable domain, with remaining parts taken from reference TRBV2 and TRBJ2-1, reads EPEVTQTPSHQVTQMGQEVILRCVPISNHLYFYWYRQILGQKVEFLVSFYNNEISEKSEIFDDQFSVERPDGSNFTLKIRSTKLEDSAMYFCASSDSVVKSEQFFGPGTRLTVL.